This T cell receptor (beta chain) was obtained from a study of blood T cells in healthy people across ages. In this sample, this clonotype turned up a few times. This CDR3 region has 13 residues. Trimming took 6 bases from V and 1 from J, leaving 9 bases between them. In germline, CDR1 is SNHLY, CDR2 FYNNEI. For the second PCR, which ran for about 7 to 11 cycles, a sample-barcoded 5' primer and a J-beta primer mix were used. MiXCR, run by TCRdb on the 5' RACE reads, gives a single entry per CDR3 protein. The sample lists around 1.5 million distinct CDR3 sequences, about 35% seen once, with about 10% in the top ten.

This chain links TRBV2 with TRBJ1-1, with no clear D. This receptor was obtained from a woman between 25 and 40 years old in good health. Sequenced sample: blood. CDR3 in amino acids: CASSPVKNTEAFF. DNA of the CDR3: TGTGCCAGCAGCCCAGTCAAGAACACTGAAGCTTTCTTT.